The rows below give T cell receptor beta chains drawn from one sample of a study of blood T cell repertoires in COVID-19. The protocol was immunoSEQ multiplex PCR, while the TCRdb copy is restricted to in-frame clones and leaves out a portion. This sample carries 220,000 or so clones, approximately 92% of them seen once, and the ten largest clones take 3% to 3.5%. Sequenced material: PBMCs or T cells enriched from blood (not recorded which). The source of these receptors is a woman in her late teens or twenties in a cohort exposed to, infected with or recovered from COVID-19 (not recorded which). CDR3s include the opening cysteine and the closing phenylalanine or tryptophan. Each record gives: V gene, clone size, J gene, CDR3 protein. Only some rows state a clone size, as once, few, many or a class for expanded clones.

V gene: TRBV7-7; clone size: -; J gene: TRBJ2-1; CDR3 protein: CASSLIAGEYNEQFF
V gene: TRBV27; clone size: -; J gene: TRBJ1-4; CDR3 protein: CASSLYSYKNEKLFF
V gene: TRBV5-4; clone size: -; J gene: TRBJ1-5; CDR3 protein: CASSLGGTGQPQHF
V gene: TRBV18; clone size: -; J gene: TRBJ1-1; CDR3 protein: CASSPAVNMLNTEAFF
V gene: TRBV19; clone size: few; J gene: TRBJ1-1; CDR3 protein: CASSPEGFTEAFF
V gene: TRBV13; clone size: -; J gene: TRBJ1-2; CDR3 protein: CASSQDSNYGYTF
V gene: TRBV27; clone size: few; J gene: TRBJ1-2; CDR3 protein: CASSPSPGTYGYTF
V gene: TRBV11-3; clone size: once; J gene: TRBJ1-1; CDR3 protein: CASSLDQGRENTEAFF
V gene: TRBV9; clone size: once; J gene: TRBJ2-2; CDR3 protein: CASTGGSTAGELFF
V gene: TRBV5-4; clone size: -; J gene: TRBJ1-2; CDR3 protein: CASSLGGPPRSDGYTF
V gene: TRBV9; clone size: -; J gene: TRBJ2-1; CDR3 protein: CASSVGTSSYNEQFF
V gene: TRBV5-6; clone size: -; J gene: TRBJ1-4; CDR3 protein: CASSSGSHEKLFF
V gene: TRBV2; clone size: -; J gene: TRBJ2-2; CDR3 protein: CASRAGYTGELFF
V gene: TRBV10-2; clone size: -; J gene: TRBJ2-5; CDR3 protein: CASSERDIQETQYF
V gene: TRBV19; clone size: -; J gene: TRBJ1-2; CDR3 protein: CASSGRQGSYGYTF
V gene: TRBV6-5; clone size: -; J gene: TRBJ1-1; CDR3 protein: CASSYSSPGTEAFF
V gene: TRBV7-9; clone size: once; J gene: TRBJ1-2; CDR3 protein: CASGRGVGLDYGYTF
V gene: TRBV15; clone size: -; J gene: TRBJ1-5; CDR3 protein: CATSRAPDREKFGDQPQHF
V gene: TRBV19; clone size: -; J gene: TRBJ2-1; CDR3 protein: CASSARGSSYNEQFF
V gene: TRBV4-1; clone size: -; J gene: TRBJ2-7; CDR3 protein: CASSQGGPGPTYEQYF
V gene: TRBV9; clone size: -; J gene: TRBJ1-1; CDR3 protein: CASSVQTGGNTEAFF
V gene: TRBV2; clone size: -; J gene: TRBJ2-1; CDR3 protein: CASSGGLAINEQFF
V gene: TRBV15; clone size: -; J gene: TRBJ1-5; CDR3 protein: CATSRGEGGGYNQPQHF
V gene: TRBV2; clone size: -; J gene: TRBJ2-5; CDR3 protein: CASSLAYPETQYF
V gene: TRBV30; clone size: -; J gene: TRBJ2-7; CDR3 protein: CAWGRQWYGNEQYF
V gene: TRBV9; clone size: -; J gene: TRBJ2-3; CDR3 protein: CASSVGLADTDTQYF
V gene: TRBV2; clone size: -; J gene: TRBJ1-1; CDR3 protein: CASTVQGNTEAFF
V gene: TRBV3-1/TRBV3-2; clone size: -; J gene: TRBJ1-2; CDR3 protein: CASSQEDRGGDYGYTF
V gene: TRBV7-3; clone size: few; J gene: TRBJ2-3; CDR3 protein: CASSLQHSTDTQYF
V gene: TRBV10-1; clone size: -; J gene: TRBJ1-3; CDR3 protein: CASSLDSGNTIYF
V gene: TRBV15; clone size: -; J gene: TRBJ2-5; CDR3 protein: CATSRDYRVGETQYF
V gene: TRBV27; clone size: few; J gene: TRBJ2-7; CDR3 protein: CASSTRGGSYEQYF
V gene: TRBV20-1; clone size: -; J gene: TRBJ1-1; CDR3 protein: CSERGGTEAFF
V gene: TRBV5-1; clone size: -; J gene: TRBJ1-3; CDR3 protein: CASSLIGALENTIYF
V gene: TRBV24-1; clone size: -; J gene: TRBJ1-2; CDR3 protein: CATSDATGADYGYTF
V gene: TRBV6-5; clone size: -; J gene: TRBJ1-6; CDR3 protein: CASSLEGAWNSPLHF
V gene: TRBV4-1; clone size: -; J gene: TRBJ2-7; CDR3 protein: CASSPEDRAVGEQYF
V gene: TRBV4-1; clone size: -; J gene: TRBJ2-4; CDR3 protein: CASSYLPLIAKNIQYF
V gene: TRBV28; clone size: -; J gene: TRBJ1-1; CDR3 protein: CASSGILQGVGSEAFF
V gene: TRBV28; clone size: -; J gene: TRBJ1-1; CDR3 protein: CASSGGTGGLNTEAFF
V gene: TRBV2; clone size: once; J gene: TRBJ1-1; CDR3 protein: CASSDSTAMNTEAFF
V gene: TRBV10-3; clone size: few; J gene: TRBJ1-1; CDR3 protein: CAIRVGEENTEAFF
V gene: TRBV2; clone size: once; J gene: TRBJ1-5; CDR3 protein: CASSAGTGGNQPQHF
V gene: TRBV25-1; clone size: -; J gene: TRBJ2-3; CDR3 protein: CASTPLLAGDPDTQYF